These T cell receptor beta chains were read from a single sample in a study of prognosis after radiotherapy for stage I lung cancer. TCRdb analysed the multiplex PCR reads with MiXCR anew, one entry per CDR3 protein. The sample lists 14,000 or so distinct CDR3 sequences, about two fifths occurring once. The sample consisted of PBMCs, taken before or after stereotactic body radiation therapy (not recorded which). These receptors were taken from a donor of 50 years or more with non-small cell lung cancer. Each CDR3 is given with its conserved first and last residue. Each record gives: CDR3 DNA, CDR3 protein, J gene, D gene, V gene, clone size. The D gene is left open where the match is weak. Some rows have no size entry. The others give once, few or many, or a class for an expanded clone.

TGTGCCAGTAGTCCTCTGGCCTCCACCGGGGAGCTGTTTTTT CASSPLASTGELFF TRBJ2-2 - TRBV19 medium-sized
TGCGCCAGCAGCCAAGAGGGGGTGATCAGCAATGAGCAGTTCTTC CASSQEGVISNEQFF TRBJ2-1 - TRBV4-1 many
TGTGCCAGCAGTCGGGGGGTCGAGTTCTACGAGCAGTACTTC CASSRGVEFYEQYF TRBJ2-7 TRBD2 TRBV6-1 medium-sized
TGTGCCAGTAGTATCAGGGCAGGGGCGAGCGGGGTCCCCTCCTACGAGCAGTACTTC CASSIRAGASGVPSYEQYF TRBJ2-7 - TRBV19 many
TGTGCCAGTAGCCGGGACAGTGGGGTTAGCAATCATCCCCAGCATTTT CASSRDSGVSNHPQHF TRBJ1-5 TRBD1 TRBV28 -
TGTGCCAGCAGCTTGTTTGGCAACCAAAAAAACATTCAGTACTTC CASSLFGNQKNIQYF TRBJ2-4 - TRBV5-6 many
TGCAGTGGACAAGGACAGGGATACTCTGGGGCCAACGTCCTGACTTTC CSGQGQGYSGANVLTF TRBJ2-6 TRBD1 TRBV20-1 -
TGCGCCAGCAGCTTGGGGTCTGGATCCATCTACGAGCAGTACTTC CASSLGSGSIYEQYF TRBJ2-7 - TRBV5-1 many
TGTGCCAGCAGCGTAGACGGATACAATGAGCAGTTCTTC CASSVDGYNEQFF TRBJ2-1 - TRBV9 many
TGTGCCAGCAGCCTCGGACTAGCGGTCCAGTTCTTC CASSLGLAVQFF TRBJ2-1 TRBD2 TRBV5-8 -
TGTGCCAGCAGTTGGACTAGCGGGGTTTCCCGGGGGGAGCTGTTTTTT CASSWTSGVSRGELFF TRBJ2-2 TRBD2 TRBV2 medium-sized
TGCGCCAGCAGGATCGTCCAGAACACTGAAGCTTTCTTT CASRIVQNTEAFF TRBJ1-1 - TRBV10-2 many
TGTGCCAGCAGTTACAATGGGGCGAACACTGAAGCTTTCTTT CASSYNGANTEAFF TRBJ1-1 - TRBV6-5 many
TGTGCCAGTAGTATATTCCCCACGGATTCTCCCCATCAGCCCCAGCATTTT CASSIFPTDSPHQPQHF TRBJ1-5 - TRBV19 -
TGTGCCAGCAGTGTGGGACAGGGGGCTCATGGCTACACCTTC CASSVGQGAHGYTF TRBJ1-2 TRBD1 TRBV6-1 medium-sized
TGCAGTGCTAGAAAGGCGGAGGACCCCCAGGAGACCCAGTACTTC CSARKAEDPQETQYF TRBJ2-5 - TRBV20-1 many
TGTGCCAGCCTAGCAATCGGGCTAGGCAAAAGCTACGAGCAGTACTTC CASLAIGLGKSYEQYF TRBJ2-7 - TRBV6-1 once
TGTGCCTGGAGTGTACCGGCGGGGGGGACAGATACGCAGTATTTT CAWSVPAGGTDTQYF TRBJ2-3 TRBD2 TRBV30 many
TGTGCCAGTAGGCCTCGGGGGAGCGGGGTTTCCTACGAGCAGTACTTC CASRPRGSGVSYEQYF TRBJ2-7 TRBD2 TRBV19 -
TGTGCCAGCAGTTCAACGACACGGAGCTCCTATAATTCACCCCTCCACTTT CASSSTTRSSYNSPLHF TRBJ1-6 - TRBV6-4 medium-sized
TGCGCCAGCACCGAACCCGGGCAGGGAAATTCACCCCTCCACTTT CASTEPGQGNSPLHF TRBJ1-6 - TRBV5-1 medium-sized
TGTGCCAGCAGTGAACTTTTAATAGGACAGGGACCCAACAATGAGCAGTTCTTC CASSELLIGQGPNNEQFF TRBJ2-1 TRBD1 TRBV6-1 many
TGTGCCTGGGGACCATTAGCGGGAGATACGCAGTATTTT CAWGPLAGDTQYF TRBJ2-3 TRBD2 TRBV30 many
TGTGCCAGCTCGCGCGCCCTCCAAGAGACCCAGTACTTC CASSRALQETQYF TRBJ2-5 - TRBV19 many